Listed below are T cell receptor beta chains from one sample, sequenced in a study of T cells in Graves' hyperthyroidism and ophthalmopathy. One entry per CDR3 protein, called by TCRdb with MiXCR from the multiplex PCR reads. Of under 300,000 distinct CDR3 sequences listed, 14% to 15% were seen once; the top ten hold about an eighth. Sequenced input: blood. All receptors come from a woman in her thirties or forties with Graves' hyperthyroidism that later progressed to Graves' ophthalmopathy. The CDR3 runs from the conserved cysteine through the conserved F or W. The order of the fields is V gene, J gene, CDR3 protein.

>TRBV7-3|TRBJ2-3
CASSNGLARDTQYF
>TRBV5-1|TRBJ2-5
CASSLGTGGSETQYF
>TRBV5-1|TRBJ2-5
CASSLTMAQETQYF
>TRBV20-1|TRBJ2-3
CSARGTSTDTQYF
>TRBV29-1|TRBJ2-7
CSVAGTGGYEQYF
>TRBV27|TRBJ2-3
CASSPTGLGDTQYF
>TRBV4-1|TRBJ2-2
CASSQELAGGELFF
>TRBV6-5|TRBJ1-5
CASSYRPNQPQHF
>TRBV12-3/TRBV12-4|TRBJ2-3
CASSFWREGMWADTQYF
>TRBV7-8|TRBJ1-3
CASSLPGSSGNTIYF
>TRBV2|TRBJ1-1
CASSLRPREAFF
>TRBV5-1|TRBJ2-1
CASSLSRLAGGNEQFF
>TRBV2|TRBJ1-6
CASREMIRGNSPLHF
>TRBV6-6|TRBJ1-5
CASSYSITGNQPQHF
>TRBV20-1|TRBJ2-2
CSATIFPSGNTGELFF
>TRBV11-2|TRBJ1-5
CASSKDRDQPQHF